The clone carrying this T cell receptor beta chain occurred many times. Antigen specificity is unknown. This sample was included in a study of regulatory T cells in long-lasting Graves disease. Building of the TCR beta libraries involved iRepertoire HTBI primers and Arm-PCR of CDR3 regions. One entry per CDR3 protein results from TCRdb running MiXCR on the multiplex PCR reads. Found here are hundreds of thousands of distinct CDR3 sequences, approximately 15% of them singletons; the top ten hold roughly 7.7%. This CDR3 is built from 16 residues. Germline V gene data show CDR1 as MDHEN and CDR2 as SYDVKM. V gave up 5 bases and J gave up 2 bases; unmatched junction bases: 9. The time point here: newly diagnosed GD, antithyroid drugs for less than 3 months. TCR sequences were obtained from RNA taken from PBMCs. Points from the study as a whole: Persistent patients shared more public clonotypes (2,741) than new patients (approximately 1,000). The study found TRBV28, TRBJ1-2 and TRBJ2-5 favored in persistent disease.

This sample also belongs to another study, concerning T cells in Graves' hyperthyroidism and ophthalmopathy. That work states: Researchers ran a first-round RT-PCR on the TCR CDR3 using the HTBI primer set. Onset of ophthalmopathy came a median roughly 6.4 months after the model predicted it.

The chain has TRBV28 and TRBJ2-5, with 9 nucleotides matching TRBD1. The TCR was taken from a woman in her forties with Graves disease. This material consisted of peripheral blood mononuclear cells (PBMCs), taken at new diagnosis, from a patient treated with antithyroid drugs. As DNA, the CDR3 is TGTGCCAGCAGTGGGTCCGGGACAGGGTATCAAGAGACCCAGTACTTC. As protein: CASSGSGTGYQETQYF.